A single sample is the source of the 29 T cell receptor beta chains below, sequenced in a study of blood T cell repertoires in COVID-19. Clones were sequenced by immunoSEQ multiplex PCR, and TCRdb holds only the in-frame ones, with some missing. The sample contains approximately 210,000 clones, 90% to 95% of which appear only once. Sequencing used peripheral blood. These receptor sequences come from a man aged 25 to 40 with COVID-19, enrolled during active disease.

V usage is TRBV3-1 (or the pseudogene TRBV3-2) and J usage is TRBJ2-7, with 7 nucleotides matching TRBD2. The junction had 6 bases not matched to a gene; V was cut back by 4 bases and J by 3 bases. The CDR3 runs to 14 residues. Germline CDR1 is LGHDT and CDR2 is YNNKEL (reference sequence). CDR3 in DNA: TGTGCCAGCAGCCCCCGGGGGGAACGCTACGAGCAGTACTTC. It encodes CASSPRGERYEQYF.

V usage is TRBV6-1 and J usage is TRBJ1-5; D possibly corresponds to TRBD1 (6 bases). This CDR3 is 18 amino acids long. Germline CDR1 MNHNS, CDR2 SASEGT. V dropped 2 bases and J dropped 1 base, with 18 bases sitting between them. The CDR3 loop is CASSELETGGGSNQPQHF. In DNA, the CDR3 is TGTGCCAGCAGTGAACTGGAGACGGGAGGGGGAAGCAATCAGCCCCAGCATTTT.

This clone has only a few counts. Other DNA sequences of this sample code for an identical CDR3. The rearrangement joins TRBV19 to TRBJ1-5, with D tentatively TRBD1 (6 bases). V was shortened by 3 bases and J by 4 bases, with 10 bases between the two germline ends. Germline V lookup: CDR1 LNHDA, CDR2 SQIVND (reference sequence). This CDR3 comprises 14 residues. In DNA form, the CDR3 reads TGTGCCAGTAGTATCTGGGGGCGGAATCAGCCCCAGCATTTT. Encoded protein: CASSIWGRNQPQHF.

The chain employs TRBV7-9 and TRBJ1-2, with D tentatively TRBD1 (5 bases). V lost 1 base and J lost 3, with 12 bases in between. Germline CDR1 reads SEHNR; CDR2 reads FQNEAQ (reference sequence). This CDR3 contains 15 residues. CDR3 sequence: CASSLVAGSDYGYTF. CDR3 nucleotide sequence: TGTGCCAGCAGCTTAGTCGCAGGGTCGGACTATGGCTACACCTTC.

The V call is TRBV13, the J call TRBJ2-7, with TRBD1 matching over 7 bases. Germline CDR1 reads PRHDT; CDR2 reads FYEKMQ (reference sequence). The CDR3 is 14 amino acids. J lost 4 bases, V lost 5 bases, and 8 bases had no gene match. The CDR3 protein is CASSIYRGGYEQYF. DNA for the CDR3: TGTGCCAGCAGCATCTACAGGGGTGGGTACGAGCAGTACTTC.

The chain has TRBV28 and TRBJ1-1; TRBD1 might be the D (6 bases). The germline CDR1 and CDR2 sequences are MDHEN and SYDVKM. V was clipped by 7 bases and J by 0 bases, with 15 bases between them. This CDR3 is built from 15 residues. The CDR3 DNA reads as TGTGCCAGCACCTCGGGGGGGGGCATGAACACTGAAGCTTTCTTT. Amino acids: CASTSGGGMNTEAFF.

The sample holds one count of this clone. The chain uses TRBV5-1 and TRBJ2-2, with D unclear. CDR1 and CDR2 from the germline V gene are SGHRS and YFSETQ. The CDR3 length is 15 residues. V gave up 3 bases and J gave up 6 bases, with 15 bases separating them. The CDR3 region has the DNA TGCGCCAGCAGCTCCTCACGGGTCGTAGCCGGGGAGCTGTTTTTT. Protein sequence: CASSSSRVVAGELFF.

The rearrangement uses TRBV6-6 and TRBJ1-1; D remains unclear. CDR3 size: 14 residues. With 5 bases removed from V and 0 bases from J, the gap between germline ends came to 10 bases. Per germline, CDR1 MNHNY and CDR2 SVGAGI (reference sequence). In DNA form, the CDR3 reads TGTGCCAGCAGTCCACAGCTTATGAACACTGAAGCTTTCTTT. Amino acid sequence: CASSPQLMNTEAFF.

This clone was seen only once. The chain is built from TRBV29-1 and TRBJ1-1; D is ambiguous. The CDR3 sequence is 13 residues long. Germline lookup yields CDR1 SQVTM and CDR2 ANQGSEA. The germline V and J ends were trimmed by 2 bases and 1 base, with 8 bases remaining between them. CDR3: CSVELAGNTEAFF. CDR3 nucleotides: TGCAGCGTTGAACTCGCAGGGAACACTGAAGCTTTCTTT.

This chain connects TRBV28 to TRBJ1-3, with no clear D. Trimming stripped 2 bases from V and 0 bases from J, with 5 bases between. Germline lookup yields CDR1 MDHEN and CDR2 SYDVKM. The CDR3 totals 14 residues. The CDR3 DNA follows: TGTGCCAGCAGTTTACCGAGCTCTGGAAACACCATATATTTT. This codes for CASSLPSSGNTIYF.

This chain joins TRBV5-6 and TRBJ2-7; no firm D call. The V gene's germline CDR1 is SGHDT and CDR2 YYEEEE. V shed 4 bases and J shed 2 bases, with 4 bases lying between them. The CDR3 has 11 amino acids. DNA of the CDR3: TGTGCCAGCAGCGTTACCTACGAGCAGTACTTC. Protein: CASSVTYEQYF.

The rearrangement uses TRBV6-5 and TRBJ2-1; TRBD2 matches at 9 bases. The J segment lost 7 bases and the V segment lost 4 bases, leaving 5 bases of the junction unmatched. Germline V gene lookup returns CDR1 MNHEY and CDR2 SVGAGI. The CDR3 sequence is 14 residues long. The CDR3 DNA sequence: TGTGCCAGCAGTTTTGCGGGGGGGCCGAATGAGCAGTTCTTC. Its protein is CASSFAGGPNEQFF.

In this sample, this clone turned up a few times. The chain uses TRBV6-1 and TRBJ2-7; D may be TRBD2 (6 bases). Trimming cost V 0 bases and J 11 bases, with 14 bases left between them. The CDR3 covers 13 residues. CDR1 is MNHNS, CDR2 SASEGT, per germline. CDR3 nucleotides: TGTGCCAGCAGTGAAGCGCAAAGCGGGTGGAAGTACTTC. Protein product: CASSEAQSGWKYF.

This clone was observed many times. In the same sample, other DNA sequences code for this CDR3. The V call is TRBV25-1, the J call TRBJ1-6; unclear D gene. In germline, CDR1 is MGHDK, CDR2 SYGVNS. Trimming removed 1 base from V and 4 bases from J, with 8 bases in between. The CDR3 spans 15 residues. Here the CDR3 DNA reads TGTGCCAGCAGTGAATTCGGACTTTATAATTCACCCCTCCACTTT. This encodes CASSEFGLYNSPLHF.

This chain uses TRBV2 with TRBJ1-6; 10 nucleotides line up with TRBD1. Germline trimming cut 6 bases from V and 2 bases from J; bases unmatched to any gene: 13. Germline values: CDR1 SNHLY, CDR2 FYNNEI. The CDR3 covers 19 residues. In nucleotides, the CDR3 is TGTGCCAGCAGGACCGACAGGGGGCAGAGTAGGACCTATAATTCACCCCTCCACTTT. Translated: CASRTDRGQSRTYNSPLHF. The variable domain in full, with the rest retrieved from reference TRBV2 and TRBJ1-6, is EPEVTQTPSHQVTQMGQEVILRCVPISNHLYFYWYRQILGQKVEFLVSFYNNEISEKSEIFDDQFSVERPDGSNFTLKIRSTKLEDSAMYFCASRTDRGQSRTYNSPLHFGNGTRLTVT.

The genes are TRBV5-5 and TRBJ2-2, with TRBD2 matching over 11 bases. CDR3 length: 18 amino acids. Per germline, CDR1 SGHKS and CDR2 YYEKEE (reference sequence). Trimming cost V 4 bases and J 4 bases; bases outside gene matches: 12. This chain's CDR3 is CASSRGLAVGQVTGELFF. The CDR3 coding sequence is TGTGCCAGCAGCAGGGGACTAGCGGTGGGGCAGGTCACCGGGGAGCTGTTTTTT.

The V gene is TRBV29-1, the J gene TRBJ1-2; D is undetermined. CDR1 is SQVTM and CDR2 is ANQGSEA in the germline V gene. V lost 1 base and J lost 0, with 9 bases in between. The CDR3 spans 14 residues. Here the CDR3 reads CSVEVGPTNYGYTF. DNA of the CDR3: TGCAGCGTTGAAGTTGGGCCTACTAACTATGGCTACACCTTC.

The gene calls are TRBV12-5 and TRBJ1-2; 12 nucleotides match TRBD1. J gave up 7 bases and V 0 bases, and 15 bases lay outside the gene matches. This CDR3 comprises 19 residues. Per germline, CDR1 LGHNT and CDR2 FRNRAP. The CDR3 nucleotides are TGTGCTAGTGGTTTGGTACTCACGGGACAGGGGGCGCGTTTGGGTGGCTACACCTTC. The encoded protein is CASGLVLTGQGARLGGYTF. Combining the CDR3 with reference TRBV12-5 and TRBJ1-2 gives the whole variable domain DARVTQTPRHKVTEMGQEVTMRCQPILGHNTVFWYRQTMMQGLELLAYFRNRAPLDDSGMPKDRFSAEMPDATLATLKIQPSEPRDSAVYFCASGLVLTGQGARLGGYTFGSGTRLTVV.

This chain uses TRBV30 with TRBJ1-1; the match to TRBD1 covers 10 bases. Looked up from germline, CDR1 is GTSNPN and CDR2 is SVGIG (reference sequence). V trimming: 2 bases; J trimming: 2 bases; junction bases outside the gene matches: 5. This CDR3 is built from 15 residues. The CDR3 spells CAWSWDRGGNTEAFF. CDR3 DNA sequence: TGTGCCTGGAGTTGGGACAGGGGAGGAAACACTGAAGCTTTCTTT.

The chain couples TRBV10-1 to TRBJ2-5; D ambiguous. Between the trimmed V and J ends, which lost 6 bases and 3 bases, there was a span of 11 bases. The CDR3 runs 13 residues. Germline CDR1 WNHNN, CDR2 SYGVQD (reference sequence). The CDR3 bases are TGCGCCAGCAGAAACCACAAAAAAGAGACCCAGTACTTC. Translating it yields CASRNHKKETQYF.

This sequence joins TRBV5-4 and TRBJ2-2; 10 nucleotides align to TRBD2. V lost 6 bases, J lost 0 bases, and 5 bases stayed unmatched. This CDR3 is 16 amino acids long. Germline lookup yields CDR1 SGHNT and CDR2 YYREEE (reference sequence). The CDR3 here is CASTRAGGSNTGELFF. CDR3 nucleotides: TGTGCCAGCACCCGAGCGGGGGGGTCGAACACCGGGGAGCTGTTTTTT.

This clone was found once. This rearrangement joins TRBV7-3 to TRBJ2-7; D is possibly TRBD2 (7 bases). V lost 5 bases and J lost 5, with 22 bases in between. The CDR3 sequence is 16 residues long. Germline V gene data show CDR1 as SGHTA and CDR2 as FQGTGA. The CDR3 reads CASSPPGTGGFDEQYF. Here the CDR3 DNA reads TGTGCCAGCAGCCCCCCGGGGACGGGGGGCTTCGACGAGCAGTACTTC.

This clone showed up just a few times. CDR3 nucleotide sequence: TGCGCCAGCAGCCCGCTAGCGGACTCCGAGCAGTACTTC. Translated: CASSPLADSEQYF. This chain links TRBV5-1 with TRBJ2-7; 7 bases align to TRBD2. V trimming: 4 bases; J trimming: 6 bases; junction bases outside the gene matches: 7. Germline loops: CDR1 SGHRS, CDR2 YFSETQ. This CDR3 comprises 13 residues.

Only one count was recorded for this clone. V is TRBV11-2 and J is TRBJ2-5, with 11 positions matching TRBD2. This CDR3 has 17 residues. The J segment lost 5 bases and the V segment lost 1 base, leaving 9 bases of the junction unmatched. Germline-derived CDR1 and CDR2 are SGHAT and FQNNGV. The CDR3 DNA follows: TGTGCCAGCAGCTTAGTTACTAGCGGGGGTCCTTGGGAGACCCAGTACTTC. It is translated as CASSLVTSGGPWETQYF.

This sequence joins TRBV19 and TRBJ2-7; 8 bases align to TRBD1. The CDR3 has 15 residues. V shed 1 base, J shed 0 bases, and the junction held 2 bases outside the gene matches. Germline V gene lookup returns CDR1 LNHDA and CDR2 SQIVND (reference sequence). The CDR3 nucleotides are TGTGCCAGTAGTATAGGACAGGGGAACTCCTACGAGCAGTACTTC. Amino acids: CASSIGQGNSYEQYF.

This rearrangement joins TRBV24-1 to TRBJ2-5, with 10 bases that match TRBD1. The CDR3 runs 17 residues. Germline assignment: CDR1 KGHDR and CDR2 SFDVKD. V lost 4 bases and J lost 4; bases outside the gene matches: 11. CDR3 in DNA: TGTGCCACCAGTGACCCTTCAGGACAGGGGGGTGTAGAGACCCAGTACTTC. This translates into CATSDPSGQGGVETQYF.

This clone was picked up one time. V gene TRBV9 combines with J gene TRBJ1-1; no firm D call. Germline V gene lookup returns CDR1 SGDLS and CDR2 YYNGEE. The V and J ends lost 4 bases and 4 bases respectively, with 14 bases between them. The CDR3 is 14 residues long. CDR3: CASSPSAGSTEAFF. CDR3 nucleotide sequence: TGTGCCAGCAGCCCCTCGGCGGGGAGCACTGAAGCTTTCTTT.

The chain recombines TRBV5-6 with TRBJ2-1; 12 bases are shared with TRBD2. The CDR3 extends over 15 amino acids. Germline CDR1 SGHDT, CDR2 YYEEEE. J gave up 3 bases and V 3 bases, and 1 base lay outside the gene matches. The CDR3 region has the DNA TGTGCCAGCAGCTCACTAGCGGGGGGCTACAATGAGCAGTTCTTC. This codes for CASSSLAGGYNEQFF.

The rearrangement uses TRBV5-1 and TRBJ2-2, with a tentative D call TRBD2 (6 bases). The ends were cut back, 6 bases at V and 4 bases at J, with 13 bases in the middle. CDR1 and CDR2 (germline): SGHRS, YFSETQ. This CDR3 is built from 14 residues. The CDR3 sequence: CASMEGFSTGELFF. CDR3 coding DNA: TGCGCCAGCATGGAGGGGTTTAGCACCGGGGAGCTGTTTTTT.